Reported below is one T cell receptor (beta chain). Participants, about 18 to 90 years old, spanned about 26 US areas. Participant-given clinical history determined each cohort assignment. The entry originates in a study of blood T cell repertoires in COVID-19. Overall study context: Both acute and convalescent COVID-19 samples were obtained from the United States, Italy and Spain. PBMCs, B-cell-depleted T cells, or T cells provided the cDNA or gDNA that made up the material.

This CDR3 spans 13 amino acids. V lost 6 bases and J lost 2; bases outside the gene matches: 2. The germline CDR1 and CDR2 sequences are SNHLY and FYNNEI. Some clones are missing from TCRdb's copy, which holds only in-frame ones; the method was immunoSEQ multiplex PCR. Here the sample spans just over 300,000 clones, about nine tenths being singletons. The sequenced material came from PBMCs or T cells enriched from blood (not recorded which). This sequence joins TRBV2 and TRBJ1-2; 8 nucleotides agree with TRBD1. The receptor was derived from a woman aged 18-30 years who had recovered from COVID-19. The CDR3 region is CASRDRGNYGYTF. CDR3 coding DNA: TGTGCCAGCAGAGACAGGGGAAACTATGGCTACACCTTC. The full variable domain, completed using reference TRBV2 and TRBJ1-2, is EPEVTQTPSHQVTQMGQEVILRCVPISNHLYFYWYRQILGQKVEFLVSFYNNEISEKSEIFDDQFSVERPDGSNFTLKIRSTKLEDSAMYFCASRDRGNYGYTFGSGTRLTVV.